This T cell receptor (beta chain) was recorded in a study of graft-versus-host responses after intestinal transplantation. Generated by immunoSEQ multiplex PCR, the TCRdb table keeps only in-frame clones and is missing some. The sample records fewer than 45,000 clones, around 90% being singletons. As regards this clone: Its antigen remains unknown.

Study outcomes and limitations: Those patients showing graft-donor T cell macrochimerism displayed high graft-versus-host to host-versus-graft clonal ratios in allografts.

Sequencing was performed on PBMCs, taken 524 days after transplant. The clonotype originates from a human patient who received an intestinal transplant, so some T cells may come from the graft donor.

This chain's CDR3 is CASVLAGDKTGELFF. The DNA of the CDR3 is TGTGCCAGCGTCCTAGCGGGAGATAAAACCGGGGAGCTGTTTTTT. The chain couples TRBV28 to TRBJ2-2, with TRBD2 identical over 10 bases. The V gene end was trimmed by 8 bases and the J gene end by 5 bases; junction bases not matched to a gene: 8. Germline lookup yields CDR1 MDHEN and CDR2 SYDVKM. The CDR3 spans 15 residues.